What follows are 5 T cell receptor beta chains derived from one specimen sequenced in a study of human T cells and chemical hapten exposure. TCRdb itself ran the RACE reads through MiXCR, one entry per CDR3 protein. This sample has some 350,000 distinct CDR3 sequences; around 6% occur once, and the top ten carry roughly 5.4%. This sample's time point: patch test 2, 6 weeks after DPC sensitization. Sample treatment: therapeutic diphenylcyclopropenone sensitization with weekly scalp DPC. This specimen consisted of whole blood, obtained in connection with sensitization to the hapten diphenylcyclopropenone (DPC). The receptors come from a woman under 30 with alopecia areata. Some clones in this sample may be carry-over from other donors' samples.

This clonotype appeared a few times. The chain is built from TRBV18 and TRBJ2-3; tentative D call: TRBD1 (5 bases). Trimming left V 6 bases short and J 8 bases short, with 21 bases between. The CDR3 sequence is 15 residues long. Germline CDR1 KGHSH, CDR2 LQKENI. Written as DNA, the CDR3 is TGTGCCAGCTCGCCCAACCGAAACCAGGGTGGTACGCAGTATTTT. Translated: CASSPNRNQGGTQYF.

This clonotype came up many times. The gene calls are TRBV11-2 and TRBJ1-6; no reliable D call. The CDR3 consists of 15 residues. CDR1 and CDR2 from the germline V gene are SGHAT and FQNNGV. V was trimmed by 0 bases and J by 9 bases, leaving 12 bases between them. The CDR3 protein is CASSLERGSVSPLHF. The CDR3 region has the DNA TGTGCCAGCAGCTTAGAGCGGGGATCGGTTTCACCCCTCCACTTT. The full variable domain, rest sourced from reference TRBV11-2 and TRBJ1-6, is EAGVAQSPRYKIIEKRQSVAFWCNPISGHATLYWYQQILGQGPKLLIQFQNNGVVDDSQLPKDRFSAERLKGVDSTLKIQPAKLEDSAVYLCASSLERGSVSPLHFGNGTRLTVT.

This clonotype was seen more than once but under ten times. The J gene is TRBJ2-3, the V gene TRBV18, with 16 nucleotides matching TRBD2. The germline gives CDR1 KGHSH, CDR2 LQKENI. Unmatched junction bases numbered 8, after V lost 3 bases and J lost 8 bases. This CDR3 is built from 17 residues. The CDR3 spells CASSPSGLAGGPGTQYF. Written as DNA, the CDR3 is TGTGCCAGCTCACCCTCGGGACTAGCGGGGGGGCCAGGTACGCAGTATTTT.

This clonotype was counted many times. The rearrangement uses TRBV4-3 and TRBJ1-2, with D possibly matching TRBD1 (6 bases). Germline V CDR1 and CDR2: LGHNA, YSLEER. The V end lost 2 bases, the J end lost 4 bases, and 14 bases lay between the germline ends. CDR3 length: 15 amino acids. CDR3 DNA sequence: TGCGCCAGCAGCCAAAACGCGGGGGGCGGCTATGGCTACACCTTC. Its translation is CASSQNAGGGYGYTF.

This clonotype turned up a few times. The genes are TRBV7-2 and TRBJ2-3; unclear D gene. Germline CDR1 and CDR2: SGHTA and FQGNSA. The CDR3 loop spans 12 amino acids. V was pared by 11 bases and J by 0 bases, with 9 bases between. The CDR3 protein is CAGQSSTDTQYF. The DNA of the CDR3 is TGTGCCGGGCAGTCTAGCACAGATACGCAGTATTTT.